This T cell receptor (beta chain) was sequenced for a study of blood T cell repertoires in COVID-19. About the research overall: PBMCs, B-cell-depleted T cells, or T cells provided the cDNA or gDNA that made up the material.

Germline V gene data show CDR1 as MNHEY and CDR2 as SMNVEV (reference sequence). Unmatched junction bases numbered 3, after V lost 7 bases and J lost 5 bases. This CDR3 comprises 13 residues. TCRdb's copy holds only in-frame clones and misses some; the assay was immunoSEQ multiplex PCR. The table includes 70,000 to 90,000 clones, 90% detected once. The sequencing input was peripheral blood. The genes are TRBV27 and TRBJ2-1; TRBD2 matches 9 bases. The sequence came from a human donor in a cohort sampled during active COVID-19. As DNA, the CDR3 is TGTGCCAGCAACCTAGCGGGGAACAATGAGCAGTTCTTC. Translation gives CASNLAGNNEQFF.